This entry lists 5 T cell receptor beta chains sequenced from one sample in a study of T cells in Graves' hyperthyroidism and ophthalmopathy. Amplification of TCR beta CDR3 regions used RNA as the template. In the first-round RT-PCR of the TCR CDR3, the HTBI primer set was used. TCRdb recomputed calls from the multiplex PCR reads with MiXCR, one row per CDR3 protein. The table records around 600,000 distinct CDR3 sequences, 11% to 15% of them present only once. Specimen: blood. All receptors come from a young woman with Graves' ophthalmopathy.

This clonotype was seen a few times. The CDR3 nucleotides are TGTGCCAGCAGTGGAAGGGACAGAGAGCAGTACTTC. Translation: CASSGRDREQYF. The chain has TRBV12-3 or TRBV12-4 and TRBJ2-7, with 7 nucleotides matching TRBD1. V lost 5 bases to trimming and J lost 7 bases; unmatched junction nucleotides: 5. CDR3 size: 12 residues.

There are a few counts of this clonotype. This chain connects TRBV9 to TRBJ2-5; D gene ambiguous. The germline V and J ends were trimmed by 0 bases and 1 base, with 13 bases remaining between them. From germline, CDR1 is SGDLS and CDR2 YYNGEE. The CDR3 has 16 residues. The CDR3 loop reads CASSVEGKVGQETQYF. The CDR3 region has the DNA TGTGCCAGCAGCGTAGAAGGGAAAGTAGGCCAAGAGACCCAGTACTTC. The full variable domain, its missing parts supplied by reference TRBV9 and TRBJ2-5, is DSGVTQTPKHLITATGQRVTLRCSPRSGDLSVYWYQQSLDQGLQFLIQYYNGEERAKGNILERFSAQQFPDLHSELNLSSLELGDSALYFCASSVEGKVGQETQYFGPGTRLLVL.

This clonotype was found many times. The rearrangement links TRBV15 to TRBJ1-4; unclear D gene. V lost 0 bases, J lost 4 bases, and 15 bases lay in between. The CDR3 contains 17 residues. The V gene's germline CDR1 is LNHNV and CDR2 YYDKDF (reference sequence). The DNA of the CDR3 is TGTGCCACCAGCAGAGATATCGCCCCAGCCGATAATGAAAAACTGTTTTTT. Its protein product is CATSRDIAPADNEKLFF.

This clonotype was observed at least ten times. The chain couples TRBV12-3 or TRBV12-4 to TRBJ2-3; perhaps TRBD1 as D (5 bases). This CDR3 comprises 16 residues. V was clipped by 2 bases and J by 1 base, with 13 bases between them. CDR3 loop: CASSLRQGIGTDTQYF. CDR3 sequence (DNA): TGTGCCAGCAGTTTACGGCAGGGAATAGGCACAGATACGCAGTATTTT.

This clonotype was detected ten times or more. The V and J genes are TRBV11-3 and TRBJ2-3; TRBD1 is a possible D gene (6 bases). Trimming removed 1 base at V and 5 bases at J, with 22 bases between. Germline-derived CDR1 and CDR2 are SGHNT and YENEEA. The CDR3 has 18 residues. In DNA, the CDR3 is TGTGCCAGCAGCTTAGGGCCCGACAGAACAGGGCCACAAGATACGCAGTATTTT. This encodes CASSLGPDRTGPQDTQYF.